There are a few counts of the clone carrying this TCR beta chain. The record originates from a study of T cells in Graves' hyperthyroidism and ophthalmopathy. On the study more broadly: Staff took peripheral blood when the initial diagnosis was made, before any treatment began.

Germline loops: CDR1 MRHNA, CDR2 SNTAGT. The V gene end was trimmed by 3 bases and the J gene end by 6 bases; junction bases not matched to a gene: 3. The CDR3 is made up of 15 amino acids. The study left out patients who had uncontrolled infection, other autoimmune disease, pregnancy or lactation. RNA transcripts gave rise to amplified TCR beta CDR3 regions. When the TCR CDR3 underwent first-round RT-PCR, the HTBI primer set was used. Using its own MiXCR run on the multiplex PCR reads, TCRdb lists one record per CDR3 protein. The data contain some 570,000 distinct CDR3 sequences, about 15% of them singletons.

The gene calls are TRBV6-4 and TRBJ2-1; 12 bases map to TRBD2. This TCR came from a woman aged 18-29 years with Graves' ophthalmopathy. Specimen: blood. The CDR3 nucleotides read TGTGCCAGCAGTGAAGAACTAGCGGGAGGCAATGAGCAGTTCTTC. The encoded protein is CASSEELAGGNEQFF.